A single sample gave rise to the 20 T cell receptor beta chains below, sequenced in a study of blood T cell repertoires in COVID-19. Only in-frame clones appear in the TCRdb table, and some are missing; sequencing was by immunoSEQ multiplex PCR. The table includes a few hundred thousand clones, approximately 90% detected once. Sequencing was carried out using PBMCs or T cells enriched from blood (not recorded which). The receptors originated from a woman in her sixties or seventies in a cohort exposed to, infected with or recovered from COVID-19 (not recorded which).

The chain joins TRBV28 to TRBJ2-7; tentatively, D is TRBD2 (6 bases). The CDR3 covers 13 residues. With 5 bases removed from V and 5 bases from J, the gap between germline ends came to 13 bases. Germline lookup yields CDR1 MDHEN and CDR2 SYDVKM. Written as DNA, the CDR3 is TGTGCCAGCAGTCCCGGGAGCGACCACGAGCAGTACTTC. The encoded protein is CASSPGSDHEQYF.

This chain uses TRBV27 with TRBJ1-3; the D gene is possibly TRBD1 (5 bases). Trimming pared 10 bases from V and 0 bases from J, leaving 13 bases between. Germline loops: CDR1 MNHEY, CDR2 SMNVEV (reference sequence). The CDR3 runs 14 residues. CDR3 sequence: CATWGSYSGNTIYF. In nucleotides, the CDR3 is TGTGCCACCTGGGGCAGTTACTCTGGAAACACCATATATTTT.

This clone was counted between two and nine times. V and J are TRBV5-1 and TRBJ1-3, with 8 bases that match TRBD1. The trim removed 4 bases at V and 2 bases at J, leaving 11 bases unmatched. CDR1 and CDR2 (germline): SGHRS, YFSETQ. The CDR3 spans 17 residues. The CDR3 bases are TGCGCCAGCAGCGGCGGACAGGGAAACCGTCCTGGAAACACCATATATTTT. Translating gives CASSGGQGNRPGNTIYF. Together with reference TRBV5-1 and TRBJ1-3, the CDR3 gives the full variable domain: KAGVTQTPRYLIKTRGQQVTLSCSPISGHRSVSWYQQTPGQGLQFLFEYFSETQRNKGNFPGRFSGRQFSNSRSEMNVSTLELGDSALYLCASSGGQGNRPGNTIYFGEGSWLTVV.

The chain uses TRBV5-1 and TRBJ1-2; TRBD1 matches 11 bases. Germline assignment: CDR1 SGHRS and CDR2 YFSETQ. There are 14 residues in the CDR3. V lost 4 bases, J lost 4 bases, and 3 bases stayed unmatched. The CDR3 region is CASSGTGGTYGYTF. Written as DNA, the CDR3 is TGCGCCAGCAGCGGGACAGGGGGTACCTATGGCTACACCTTC.

The chain employs TRBV6-5 and TRBJ1-1, with D possibly TRBD1 on 6 matching bases. The CDR3 sequence is 13 residues long. V was cut by 2 bases and J by 9 bases, with 13 bases left in between. CDR1 and CDR2 (germline): MNHEY, SVGAGI. The CDR3 bases are TGTGCCAGCAGTTACAGGGGTACAGGGAAAGCTTTCTTT. This gives the protein CASSYRGTGKAFF.

This chain uses TRBV25-1 with TRBJ2-5; D is uncertain. The V gene's germline CDR1 is MGHDK and CDR2 SYGVNS. Trimming stripped 6 bases from V and 3 bases from J, with 5 bases between. The CDR3 contains 11 residues. As DNA, the CDR3 is TGTGCCAGCAGCCCCAAAGAGACCCAGTACTTC. Its translation: CASSPKETQYF.

The chain uses TRBV9 and TRBJ2-6, with TRBD1 identical over 9 bases. The germline CDR1 and CDR2 sequences are SGDLS and YYNGEE. The CDR3 has 20 amino acids. Unmatched junction bases numbered 17, after V lost 3 bases and J lost 4 bases. CDR3 in DNA: TGTGCCAGCAGCGCACGACCTGACAGGGGGTCCCTAACCGGGGCCAACGTCCTGACTTTC. This codes for CASSARPDRGSLTGANVLTF.

This clone occurred once. The chain combines TRBV18 with TRBJ2-7, with D possibly being TRBD2 (6 bases). Germline assignment: CDR1 KGHSH and CDR2 LQKENI. V shed 3 bases and J shed 5 bases, with 11 bases lying between them. The CDR3 is 13 amino acids. This chain's CDR3 is CASSPNAGHEQYF. The CDR3 nucleotides read TGTGCCAGCTCACCTAATGCGGGGCACGAGCAGTACTTC.

The J gene is TRBJ2-7, the V gene TRBV28; 7 bases match TRBD2. The trim removed 2 bases at V and 5 bases at J, leaving 9 bases unmatched. Looked up from germline, CDR1 is MDHEN and CDR2 is SYDVKM. CDR3 length: 15 residues. The CDR3 spells CASSLKGGGGDEQYF. The CDR3 DNA follows: TGTGCCAGCAGTTTAAAGGGCGGGGGAGGAGACGAGCAGTACTTC.

This rearrangement joins TRBV18 to TRBJ1-5, with 7 bases lining up with TRBD1. J gave up 0 bases and V 6 bases, and 8 bases lay outside the gene matches. The CDR3 runs 16 residues. Germline CDR1 and CDR2: KGHSH and LQKENI. Here the CDR3 reads CASSRGQISSNQPQHF. The CDR3 DNA is TGTGCCAGCTCGCGGGGACAGATCTCTAGCAATCAGCCCCAGCATTTT.

Concerning this clone: The germline gene is not matched at one end of the junction; a read error may be the cause. The J gene is TRBJ2-5, the V gene TRBV7-7, with a weak D call TRBD2 (5 bases). CDR3 length: 14 residues. CDR1 and CDR2 (germline): SSHAT, FNYEAQ (reference sequence). CDR3 sequence reads: CASSLGPLEETQYF. The DNA of the CDR3 is TGTGCTAGCAGCTTAGGTCCACTAGAAGAGACCCAGTACTTC. The whole variable domain, filled in from reference TRBV7-7 and TRBJ2-5, reads GAGVSQSPRYKVTKRGQDVTLRCDPISSHATLYWYQQALGQGPEFLTYFNYEAQPDKSGLPSDRFSAERPEGSISTLTIQRTEQRDSAMYRCASSLGPLEETQYFGPGTRLLVL.

Worth noting for this clone: Within the sample, other DNA sequences also encode this same CDR3. This chain connects TRBV30 to TRBJ1-1; possible D gene TRBD1, 5 bases. This CDR3 contains 13 residues. Germline-derived CDR1 and CDR2 are GTSNPN and SVGIG (reference sequence). V was trimmed by 0 bases and J by 1 base, leaving 6 bases between them. The CDR3 loop is CAWSVGGNTEAFF. Here the CDR3 DNA reads TGTGCCTGGAGTGTGGGGGGGAACACTGAAGCTTTCTTT.

This sequence joins TRBV27 and TRBJ1-1, with D possibly being TRBD1 (6 bases). CDR1 MNHEY and CDR2 SMNVEV come from the germline V gene (reference sequence). The CDR3 is made up of 10 amino acids. Trimming took 8 bases from V and 8 from J, leaving 9 bases between them. In DNA, the CDR3 is TGTGCCAGCCGTGGGACAGAAGCTTTCTTT. Protein: CASRGTEAFF.

V is TRBV6-4 and J is TRBJ2-1; 7 nucleotides match TRBD2. Germline-derived CDR1 and CDR2 are MRHNA and SNTAGT. The J segment lost 4 bases and the V segment lost 6 bases, leaving 6 bases of the junction unmatched. The CDR3 has 14 amino acids. The CDR3 bases are TGTGCCAGCAGCGCTAGCGGAGGTTACAATGAGCAGTTCTTC. It codes for CASSASGGYNEQFF.

The V gene is TRBV5-1, the J gene TRBJ2-5; the D gene is possibly TRBD1 (6 bases). The germline V and J ends were trimmed by 0 bases and 8 bases, with 14 bases remaining between them. The germline gives CDR1 SGHRS, CDR2 YFSETQ. This CDR3 is 14 amino acids long. The CDR3 here is CASSLGSGATTQYF. The DNA of the CDR3 is TGCGCCAGCAGCTTGGGGTCAGGGGCGACCACCCAGTACTTC.

This chain links TRBV2 with TRBJ1-5, with unresolved D. The CDR3 extends over 15 amino acids. Germline V gene sequence: CDR1 SNHLY, CDR2 FYNNEI. The V end was cut by 3 bases, the J end by 3 bases, with 12 bases between. The CDR3 bases are TGTGCCAGCAGTGAGGGTCCGCAGGACAATCAGCCCCAGCATTTT. Its protein product is CASSEGPQDNQPQHF.

This chain links TRBV19 with TRBJ1-6; 7 nucleotides agree with TRBD1. Trimming at V came to 4 bases and at J to 4 bases, leaving 7 bases not matched to a gene. This CDR3 comprises 16 residues. Germline values: CDR1 LNHDA, CDR2 SQIVND (reference sequence). The CDR3 loop is CASSNSRQGYNSPLHF. The DNA for the CDR3 is TGTGCCAGTAGTAACTCCCGACAGGGTTATAATTCACCCCTCCACTTT.

The chain recombines TRBV7-4 with TRBJ2-7, with 10 bases identical to TRBD2. CDR3 length equals 13 residues. In germline, CDR1 is SGHVT, CDR2 SQSDAQ. V gave up 5 bases and J gave up 7 bases; unmatched junction bases: 5. The CDR3 protein is CASSTPTSGEQYF. The DNA for the CDR3 is TGTGCCAGCAGCACTCCGACTAGCGGGGAGCAGTACTTC.

The rearrangement uses TRBV6-5 and TRBJ1-1, with D possibly being TRBD1 (5 bases). With 8 bases removed from V and 5 bases from J, the gap between germline ends came to 9 bases. Germline loops: CDR1 MNHEY, CDR2 SVGAGI. The CDR3 is made up of 11 amino acids. The CDR3 region has the DNA TGTGCCAGCGGTAGGGGTACTGAAGCTTTCTTT. Encoded protein: CASGRGTEAFF.

The chain is built from TRBV28 and TRBJ1-5; D unresolved. CDR3 length equals 15 residues. CDR1 and CDR2 (germline): MDHEN, SYDVKM. Trimming removed 10 bases at V and 5 bases at J, with 21 bases between. The CDR3 nucleotides read TGTGCCACGGAAGTGGAGGTCTCCCTTCATCAGCCCCAGCATTTT. It is translated as CATEVEVSLHQPQHF. The whole variable domain, remainder taken from reference TRBV28 and TRBJ1-5, is DVKVTQSSRYLVKRTGEKVFLECVQDMDHENMFWYRQDPGLGLRLIYFSYDVKMKEKGDIPEGYSVSREKKERFSLILESASTNQTSMYLCATEVEVSLHQPQHFGDGTRLSIL.